This T cell receptor (beta chain) was identified during a study of cytomegalovirus exposure and HLA in healthy donors. The PCR contained 60 Vbeta and 13 Jbeta primers. The method was immunoSEQ multiplex PCR; TCRdb's version includes in-frame clones alone and lacks a portion of them. The table records about 190,000 clones, 60% to 85% of them present only once. This CDR3 is built from 12 residues. V shed 0 bases and J shed 5 bases, with 5 bases lying between them. The V gene's germline CDR1 is SGHNT and CDR2 YYREEE (reference sequence). The sample comprised PBMCs. The receptor comes from a woman between 18 and 30 years old in good health and CMV-seronegative. The chain employs TRBV5-4 and TRBJ2-5, with a weak D call TRBD2 (5 bases). CDR3 amino acids: CASSLGRETQYF. CDR3 in DNA: TGTGCCAGCAGCTTGGGGAGGGAGACCCAGTACTTC.